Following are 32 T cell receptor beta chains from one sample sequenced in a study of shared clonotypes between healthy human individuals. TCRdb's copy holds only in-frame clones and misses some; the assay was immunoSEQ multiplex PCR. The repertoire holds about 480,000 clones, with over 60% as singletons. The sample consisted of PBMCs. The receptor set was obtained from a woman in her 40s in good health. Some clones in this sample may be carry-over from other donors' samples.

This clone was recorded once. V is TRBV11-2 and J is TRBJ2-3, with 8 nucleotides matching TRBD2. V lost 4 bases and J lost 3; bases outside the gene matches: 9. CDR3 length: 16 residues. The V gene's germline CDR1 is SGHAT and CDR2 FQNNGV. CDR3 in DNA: TGTGCCAGCAGCTATATGATTAGCGGGATTACAGATACGCAGTATTTT. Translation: CASSYMISGITDTQYF.

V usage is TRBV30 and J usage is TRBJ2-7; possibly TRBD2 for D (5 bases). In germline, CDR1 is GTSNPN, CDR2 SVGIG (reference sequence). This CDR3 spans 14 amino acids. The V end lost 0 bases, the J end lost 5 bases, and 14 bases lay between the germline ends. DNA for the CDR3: TGTGCCTGGAGTGTACTTGGTCTAGCCGACGAGCAGTACTTC. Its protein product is CAWSVLGLADEQYF.

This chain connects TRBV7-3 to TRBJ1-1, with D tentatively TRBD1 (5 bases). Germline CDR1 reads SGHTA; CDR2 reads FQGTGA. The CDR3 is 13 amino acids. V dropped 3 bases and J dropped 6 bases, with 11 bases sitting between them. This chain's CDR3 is CASSFGGEAEAFF. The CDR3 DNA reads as TGTGCCAGCAGCTTCGGGGGGGAGGCTGAAGCTTTCTTT. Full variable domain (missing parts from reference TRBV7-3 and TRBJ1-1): GAGVSQTPSNKVTEKGKYVELRCDPISGHTALYWYRQSLGQGPEFLIYFQGTGAADDSGLPNDRFFAVRPEGSVSTLKIQRTERGDSAVYLCASSFGGEAEAFFGQGTRLTVV.

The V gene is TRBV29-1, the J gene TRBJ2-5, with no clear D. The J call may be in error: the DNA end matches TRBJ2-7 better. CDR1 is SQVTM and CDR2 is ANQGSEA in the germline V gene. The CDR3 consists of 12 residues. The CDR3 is CSVVIASYEQYF. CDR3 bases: TGCAGCGTAGTGATAGCCTCCTACGAGCAGTACTTC.

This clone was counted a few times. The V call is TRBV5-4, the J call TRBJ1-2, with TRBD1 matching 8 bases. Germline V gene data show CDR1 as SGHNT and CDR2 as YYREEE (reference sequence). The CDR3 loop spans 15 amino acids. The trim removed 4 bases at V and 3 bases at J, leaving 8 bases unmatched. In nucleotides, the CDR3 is TGTGCCAGCAGCCTTAAGACAGGGGAGGACTATGGCTACACCTTC. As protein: CASSLKTGEDYGYTF.

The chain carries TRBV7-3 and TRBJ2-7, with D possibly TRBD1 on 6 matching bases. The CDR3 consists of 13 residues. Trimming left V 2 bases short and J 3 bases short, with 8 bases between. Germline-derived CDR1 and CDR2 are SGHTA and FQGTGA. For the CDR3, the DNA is TGTGCCAGCAGCTTATCAGGGGACTACGAGCAGTACTTC. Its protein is CASSLSGDYEQYF.

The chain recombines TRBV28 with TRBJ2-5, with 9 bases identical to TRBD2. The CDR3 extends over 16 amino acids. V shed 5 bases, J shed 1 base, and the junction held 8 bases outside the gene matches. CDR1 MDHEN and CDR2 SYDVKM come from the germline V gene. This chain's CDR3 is CASSPISGRSQETQYF. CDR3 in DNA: TGTGCCAGCAGTCCGATCAGCGGGAGGTCCCAAGAGACCCAGTACTTC.

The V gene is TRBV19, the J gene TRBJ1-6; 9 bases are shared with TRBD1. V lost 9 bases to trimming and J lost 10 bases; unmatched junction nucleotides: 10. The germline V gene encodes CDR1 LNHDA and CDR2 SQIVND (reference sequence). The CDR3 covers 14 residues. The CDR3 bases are TGTGCCAGCGACCCGACAGGGGGTCGATCACCCCTCCACTTT. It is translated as CASDPTGGRSPLHF.

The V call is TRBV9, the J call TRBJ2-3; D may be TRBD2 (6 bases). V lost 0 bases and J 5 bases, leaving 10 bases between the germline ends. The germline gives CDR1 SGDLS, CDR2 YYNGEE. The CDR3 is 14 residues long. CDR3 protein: CASSVAGAIDTQYF. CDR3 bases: TGTGCCAGCAGCGTAGCGGGAGCAATAGATACGCAGTATTTT.

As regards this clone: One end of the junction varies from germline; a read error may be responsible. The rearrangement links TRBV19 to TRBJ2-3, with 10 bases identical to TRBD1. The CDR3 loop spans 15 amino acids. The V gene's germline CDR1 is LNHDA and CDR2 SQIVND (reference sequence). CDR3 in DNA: TGTGCCAGTAGTGGCCTCGGGACAGGGGAGGATACGCAGTGTTTT. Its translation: CASSGLGTGEDTQCF. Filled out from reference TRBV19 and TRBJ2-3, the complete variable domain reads DGGITQSPKYLFRKEGQNVTLSCEQNLNHDAMYWYRQDPGQGLRLIYYSQIVNDFQKGDIAEGYSVSREKKESFPLTVTSAQKNPTAFYLCASSGLGTGEDTQCFGPGTRLTVL.

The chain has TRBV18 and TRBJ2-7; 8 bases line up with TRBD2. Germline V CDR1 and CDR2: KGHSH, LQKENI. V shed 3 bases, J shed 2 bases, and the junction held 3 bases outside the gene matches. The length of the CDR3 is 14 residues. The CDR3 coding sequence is TGTGCCAGCTCACCCGGGACTAGGACCTACGAGCAGTACTTC. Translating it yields CASSPGTRTYEQYF.

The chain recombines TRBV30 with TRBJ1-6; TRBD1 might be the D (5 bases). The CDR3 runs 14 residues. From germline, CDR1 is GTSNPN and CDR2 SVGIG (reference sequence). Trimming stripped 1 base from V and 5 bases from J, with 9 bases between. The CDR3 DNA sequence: TGTGCCTGGAGTGGACAGTTGGATAATTCACCCCTCCACTTT. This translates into CAWSGQLDNSPLHF.

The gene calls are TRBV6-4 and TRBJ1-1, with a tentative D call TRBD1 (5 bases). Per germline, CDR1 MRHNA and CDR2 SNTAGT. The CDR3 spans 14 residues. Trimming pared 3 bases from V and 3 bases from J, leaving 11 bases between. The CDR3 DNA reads TGTGCCAGCAGTGAAGGCAGGGTAGACACTGAAGCTTTCTTT. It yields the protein CASSEGRVDTEAFF.

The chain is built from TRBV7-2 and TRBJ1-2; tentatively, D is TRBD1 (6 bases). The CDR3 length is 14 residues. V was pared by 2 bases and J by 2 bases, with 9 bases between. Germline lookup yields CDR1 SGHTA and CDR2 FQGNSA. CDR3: CASSLRQVNYGYTF. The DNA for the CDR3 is TGTGCCAGCAGCTTAAGACAGGTGAACTATGGCTACACCTTC.

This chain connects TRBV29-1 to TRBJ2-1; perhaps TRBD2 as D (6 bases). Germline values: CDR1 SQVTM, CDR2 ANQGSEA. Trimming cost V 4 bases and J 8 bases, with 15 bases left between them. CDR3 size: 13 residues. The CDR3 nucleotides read TGCAGCGTTGGGCTCGGGAGTACCCATGAGCAGTTCTTC. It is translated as CSVGLGSTHEQFF.

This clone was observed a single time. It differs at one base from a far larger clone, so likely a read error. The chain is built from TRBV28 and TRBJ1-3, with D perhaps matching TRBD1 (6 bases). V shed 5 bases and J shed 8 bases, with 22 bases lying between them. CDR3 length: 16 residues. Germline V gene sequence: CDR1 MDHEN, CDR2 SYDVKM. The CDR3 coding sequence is TGTGCCAGCAGTCAACCTGTACGGGCACAGGGAGACACCATATATTTT. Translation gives CASSQPVRAQGDTIYF.

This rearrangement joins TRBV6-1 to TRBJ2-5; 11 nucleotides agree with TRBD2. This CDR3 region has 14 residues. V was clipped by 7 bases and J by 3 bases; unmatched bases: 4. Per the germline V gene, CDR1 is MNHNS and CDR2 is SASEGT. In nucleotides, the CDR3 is TGTGCCAGCAAAATACTAGCGGGAGAAGAGACCCAGTACTTC. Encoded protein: CASKILAGEETQYF.

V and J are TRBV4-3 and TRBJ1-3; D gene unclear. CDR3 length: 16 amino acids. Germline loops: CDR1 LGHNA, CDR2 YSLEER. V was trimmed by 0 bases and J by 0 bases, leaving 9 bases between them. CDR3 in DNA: TGCGCCAGCAGCCAAGACGCGATATCCTCTGGAAACACCATATATTTT. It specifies CASSQDAISSGNTIYF.

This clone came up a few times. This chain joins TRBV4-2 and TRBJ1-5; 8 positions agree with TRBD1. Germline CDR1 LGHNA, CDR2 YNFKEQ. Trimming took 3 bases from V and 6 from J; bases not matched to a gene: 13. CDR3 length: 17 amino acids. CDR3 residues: CASSHGIAGQEGQPQHF. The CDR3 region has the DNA TGTGCCAGCAGCCATGGTATTGCGGGACAGGAGGGTCAGCCCCAGCATTTT.

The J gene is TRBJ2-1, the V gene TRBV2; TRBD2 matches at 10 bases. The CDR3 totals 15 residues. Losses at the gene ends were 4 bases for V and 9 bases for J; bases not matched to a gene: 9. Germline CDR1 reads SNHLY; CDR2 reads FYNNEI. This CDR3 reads CASSGYLAGVSEQFF. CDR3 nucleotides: TGTGCCAGCAGTGGGTACCTAGCGGGAGTCTCTGAGCAGTTCTTC.

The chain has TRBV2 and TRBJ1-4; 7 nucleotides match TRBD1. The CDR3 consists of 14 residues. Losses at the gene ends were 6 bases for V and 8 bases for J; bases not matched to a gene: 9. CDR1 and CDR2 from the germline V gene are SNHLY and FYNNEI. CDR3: CASRGFRGGEKLFF. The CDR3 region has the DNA TGTGCCAGCAGGGGCTTCAGGGGGGGAGAAAAACTGTTTTTT. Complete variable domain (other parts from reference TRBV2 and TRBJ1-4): EPEVTQTPSHQVTQMGQEVILRCVPISNHLYFYWYRQILGQKVEFLVSFYNNEISEKSEIFDDQFSVERPDGSNFTLKIRSTKLEDSAMYFCASRGFRGGEKLFFGSGTQLSVL.

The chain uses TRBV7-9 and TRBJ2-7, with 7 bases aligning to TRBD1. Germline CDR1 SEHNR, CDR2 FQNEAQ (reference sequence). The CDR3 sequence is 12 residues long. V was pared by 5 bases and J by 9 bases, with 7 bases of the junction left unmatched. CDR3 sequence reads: CASSQDRTAQYF. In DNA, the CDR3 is TGTGCCAGCAGCCAGGACAGGACGGCGCAGTACTTC.

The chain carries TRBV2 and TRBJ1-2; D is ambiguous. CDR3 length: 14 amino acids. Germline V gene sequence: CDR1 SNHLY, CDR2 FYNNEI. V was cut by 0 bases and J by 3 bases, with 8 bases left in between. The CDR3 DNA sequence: TGTGCCAGCAGTGAAGCGCGGGTATACTATGGCTACACCTTC. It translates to CASSEARVYYGYTF.

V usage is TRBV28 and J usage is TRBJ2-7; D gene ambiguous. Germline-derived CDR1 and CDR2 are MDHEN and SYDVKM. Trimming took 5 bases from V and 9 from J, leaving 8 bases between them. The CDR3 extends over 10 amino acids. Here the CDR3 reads CASSRYRQYF. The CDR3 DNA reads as TGTGCCAGCAGTCGGTATAGGCAGTACTTC.

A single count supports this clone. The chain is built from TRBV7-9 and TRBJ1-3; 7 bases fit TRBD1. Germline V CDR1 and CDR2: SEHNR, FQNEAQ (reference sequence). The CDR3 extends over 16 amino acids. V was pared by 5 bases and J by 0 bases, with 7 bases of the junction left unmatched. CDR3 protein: CASSARTGRSGNTIYF. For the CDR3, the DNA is TGTGCCAGCAGCGCCCGGACAGGACGCTCTGGAAACACCATATATTTT.

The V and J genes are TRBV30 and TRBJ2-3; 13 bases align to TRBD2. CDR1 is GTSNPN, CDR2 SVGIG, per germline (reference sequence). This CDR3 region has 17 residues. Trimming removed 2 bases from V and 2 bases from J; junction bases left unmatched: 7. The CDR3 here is CAWSSRGLAGYTDTQYF. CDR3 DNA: TGTGCCTGGAGTTCCAGGGGACTAGCGGGATACACAGATACGCAGTATTTT.

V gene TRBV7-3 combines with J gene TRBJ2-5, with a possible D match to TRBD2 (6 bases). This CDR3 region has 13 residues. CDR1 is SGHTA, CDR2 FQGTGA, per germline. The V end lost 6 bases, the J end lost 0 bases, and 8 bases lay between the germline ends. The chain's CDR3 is CASSRENQETQYF. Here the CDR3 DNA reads TGTGCCAGCAGTCGGGAGAACCAAGAGACCCAGTACTTC. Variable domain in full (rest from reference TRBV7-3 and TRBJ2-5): GAGVSQTPSNKVTEKGKYVELRCDPISGHTALYWYRQSLGQGPEFLIYFQGTGAADDSGLPNDRFFAVRPEGSVSTLKIQRTERGDSAVYLCASSRENQETQYFGPGTRLLVL.

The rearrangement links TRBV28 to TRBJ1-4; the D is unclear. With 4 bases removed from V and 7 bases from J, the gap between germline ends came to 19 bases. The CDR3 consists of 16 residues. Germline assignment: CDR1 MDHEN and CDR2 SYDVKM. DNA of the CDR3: TGTGCCAGCAGTTCCTTAATGCGTTGGTCGCGTGAAAAACTGTTTTTT. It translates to CASSSLMRWSREKLFF.

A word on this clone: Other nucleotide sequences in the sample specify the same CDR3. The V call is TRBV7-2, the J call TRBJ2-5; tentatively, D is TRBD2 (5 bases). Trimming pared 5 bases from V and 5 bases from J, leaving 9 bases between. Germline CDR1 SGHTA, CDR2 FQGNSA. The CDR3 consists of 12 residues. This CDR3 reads CASSDPGETQYF. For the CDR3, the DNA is TGTGCCAGCAGCGACCCGGGGGAGACCCAGTACTTC.

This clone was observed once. The CDR3 protein is CASQGSGSSYNEQFF. The CDR3 nucleotides are TGTGCCAGTCAGGGGTCGGGCAGCTCCTACAATGAGCAGTTCTTC. The chain carries TRBV28 and TRBJ2-1; D is perhaps TRBD1 (6 bases). CDR3 length: 15 residues. Germline-derived CDR1 and CDR2 are MDHEN and SYDVKM. Trimming stripped 9 bases from V and 0 bases from J, with 15 bases between.

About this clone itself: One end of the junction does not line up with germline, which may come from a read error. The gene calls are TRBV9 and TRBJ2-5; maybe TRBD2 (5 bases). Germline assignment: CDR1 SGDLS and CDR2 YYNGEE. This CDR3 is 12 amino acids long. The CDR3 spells CASSVLDYPQNF. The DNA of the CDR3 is TGTGCCAGCAGCGTACTCGACTATCCCCAGAACTTC.

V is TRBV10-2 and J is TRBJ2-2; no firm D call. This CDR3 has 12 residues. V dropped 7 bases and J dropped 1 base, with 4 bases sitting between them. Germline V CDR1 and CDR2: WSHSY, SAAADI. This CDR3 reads CASNKNTGELFF. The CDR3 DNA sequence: TGCGCCAGCAATAAGAACACCGGGGAGCTGTTTTTT.